The T cell receptor beta chain under discussion was sequenced for a study of blood T cell repertoires in COVID-19. Study in general: The study drew acute and convalescent COVID-19 samples from the United States, Italy and Spain.

The assay was immunoSEQ multiplex PCR, and TCRdb's table has in-frame clones only and misses some. The data hold tens of thousands of clones, with 79% observed a single time. The source is a human donor in a cohort sampled during active COVID-19. The sequencing sample was made of peripheral blood.

The CDR3 sequence: CASSWDSSYNEQFF. In DNA, the CDR3 is TGCGCCAGCAGCTGGGACAGCTCCTACAATGAGCAGTTCTTC. This rearrangement joins TRBV5-1 to TRBJ2-1, with 7 bases matching TRBD1. This CDR3 contains 14 residues. From germline, CDR1 is SGHRS and CDR2 YFSETQ. V was clipped by 3 bases and J by 0 bases; unmatched bases: 0.